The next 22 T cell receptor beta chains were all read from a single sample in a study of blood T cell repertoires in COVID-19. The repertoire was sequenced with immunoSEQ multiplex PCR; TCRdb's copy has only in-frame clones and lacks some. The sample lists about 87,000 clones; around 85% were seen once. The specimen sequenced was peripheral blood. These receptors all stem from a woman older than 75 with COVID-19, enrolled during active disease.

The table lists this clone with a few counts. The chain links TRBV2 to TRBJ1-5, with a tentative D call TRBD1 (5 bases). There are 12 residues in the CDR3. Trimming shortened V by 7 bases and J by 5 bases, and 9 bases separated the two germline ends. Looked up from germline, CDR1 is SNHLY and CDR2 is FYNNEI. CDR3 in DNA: TGTGCCAGCACAGGGCTTGATCAGCCCCAGCATTTT. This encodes CASTGLDQPQHF.

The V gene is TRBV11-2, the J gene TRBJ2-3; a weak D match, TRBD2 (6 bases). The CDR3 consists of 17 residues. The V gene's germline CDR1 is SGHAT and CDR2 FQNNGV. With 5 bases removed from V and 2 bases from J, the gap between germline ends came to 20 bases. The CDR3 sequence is CASSLRVGGTHTDTQYF. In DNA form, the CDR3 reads TGTGCCAGCAGCCTCAGGGTGGGCGGGACCCACACAGATACGCAGTATTTT.

CDR3 sequence: CASSLRLAGGLGNNEQFF. The CDR3 nucleotides are TGTGCCAGCAGCCTTAGACTAGCGGGAGGGCTCGGGAACAATGAGCAGTTCTTC. V is TRBV14 and J is TRBJ2-1, with 14 nucleotides matching TRBD2. The CDR3 has 18 residues. With V trimmed by 4 bases and J by 5 bases, 10 bases remained unmatched. Germline CDR1 and CDR2: SGHDN and FVKESK.

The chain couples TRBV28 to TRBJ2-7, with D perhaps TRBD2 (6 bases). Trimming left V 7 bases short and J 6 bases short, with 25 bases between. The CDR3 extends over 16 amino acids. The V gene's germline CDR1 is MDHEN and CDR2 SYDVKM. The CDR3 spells CASTPRGAGRSSEQYF. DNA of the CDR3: TGTGCCAGCACCCCCCGCGGGGCGGGACGGTCTAGCGAGCAGTACTTC.

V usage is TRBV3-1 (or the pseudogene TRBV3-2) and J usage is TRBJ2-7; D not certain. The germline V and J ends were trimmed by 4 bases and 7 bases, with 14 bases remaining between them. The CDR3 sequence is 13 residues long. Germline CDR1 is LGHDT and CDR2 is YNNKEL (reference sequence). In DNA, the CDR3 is TGTGCCAGCAGCCCGATCGGGTTTGGGGAGCAGTACTTC. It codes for CASSPIGFGEQYF.

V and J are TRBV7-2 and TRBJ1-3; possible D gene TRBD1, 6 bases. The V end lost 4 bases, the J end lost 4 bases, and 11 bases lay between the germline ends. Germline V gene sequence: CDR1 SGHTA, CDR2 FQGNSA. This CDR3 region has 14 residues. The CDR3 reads CASSSSGTGNTIYF. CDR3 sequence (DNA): TGTGCCAGCAGCTCCTCAGGGACAGGAAACACCATATATTTT.

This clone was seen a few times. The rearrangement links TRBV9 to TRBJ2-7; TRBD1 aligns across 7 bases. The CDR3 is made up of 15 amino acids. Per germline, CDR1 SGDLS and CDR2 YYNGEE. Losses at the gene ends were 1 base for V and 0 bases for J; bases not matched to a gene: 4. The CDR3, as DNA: TGTGCCAGCAGCGTAACACAGGGGAGCTCCTACGAGCAGTACTTC. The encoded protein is CASSVTQGSSYEQYF.

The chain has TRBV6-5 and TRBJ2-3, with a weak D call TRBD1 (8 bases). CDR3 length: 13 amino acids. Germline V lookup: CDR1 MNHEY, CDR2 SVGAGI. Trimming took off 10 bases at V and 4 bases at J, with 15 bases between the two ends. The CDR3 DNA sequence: TGTGCCACTGACAGGGGAGGGGCAGATACGCAGTATTTT. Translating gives CATDRGGADTQYF.

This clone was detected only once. CDR3: CASSVDRDTEAFF. The CDR3 DNA follows: TGTGCCAGCAGCGTCGACAGGGACACTGAAGCTTTCTTT. The chain links TRBV7-3 to TRBJ1-1; 7 bases match TRBD1. The germline gives CDR1 SGHTA, CDR2 FQGTGA. The CDR3 extends over 13 amino acids. V shed 5 bases, J shed 3 bases, and the junction held 3 bases outside the gene matches. Full variable domain (rest looked up from reference TRBV7-3 and TRBJ1-1): GAGVSQTPSNKVTEKGKYVELRCDPISGHTALYWYRQSLGQGPEFLIYFQGTGAADDSGLPNDRFFAVRPEGSVSTLKIQRTERGDSAVYLCASSVDRDTEAFFGQGTRLTVV.

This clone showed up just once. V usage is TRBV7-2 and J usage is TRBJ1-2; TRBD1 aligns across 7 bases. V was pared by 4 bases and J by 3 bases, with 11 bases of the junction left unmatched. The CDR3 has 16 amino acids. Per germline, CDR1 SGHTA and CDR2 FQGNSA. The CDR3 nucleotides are TGTGCCAGCAGCTCACGATCGGGGGACAGAGACTATGGCTACACCTTC. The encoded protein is CASSSRSGDRDYGYTF.

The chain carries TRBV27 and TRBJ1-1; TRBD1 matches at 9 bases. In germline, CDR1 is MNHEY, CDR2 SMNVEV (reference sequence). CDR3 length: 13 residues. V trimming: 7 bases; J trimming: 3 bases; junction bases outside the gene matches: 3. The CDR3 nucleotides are TGTGCCAGCACCAGGACAGGGGACACTGAAGCTTTCTTT. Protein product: CASTRTGDTEAFF.

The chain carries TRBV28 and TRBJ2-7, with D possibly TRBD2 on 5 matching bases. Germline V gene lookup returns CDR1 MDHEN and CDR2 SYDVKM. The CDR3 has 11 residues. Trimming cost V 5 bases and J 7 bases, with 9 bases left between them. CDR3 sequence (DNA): TGTGCCAGCAGTCCCCGAGGGGAGCAGTACTTC. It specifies CASSPRGEQYF.

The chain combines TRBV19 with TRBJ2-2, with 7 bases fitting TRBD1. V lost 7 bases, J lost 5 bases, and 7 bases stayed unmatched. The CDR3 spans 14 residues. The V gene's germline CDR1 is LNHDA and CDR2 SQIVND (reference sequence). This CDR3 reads CASTRTGTTGELFF. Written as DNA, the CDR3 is TGTGCCAGTACCCGGACAGGAACAACCGGGGAGCTGTTTTTT.

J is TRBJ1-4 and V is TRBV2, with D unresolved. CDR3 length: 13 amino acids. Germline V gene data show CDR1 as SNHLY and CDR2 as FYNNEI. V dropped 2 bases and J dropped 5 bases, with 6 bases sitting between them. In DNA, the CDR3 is TGTGCCAGCAGTGAACAAATCAATGAAAAACTGTTTTTT. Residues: CASSEQINEKLFF.

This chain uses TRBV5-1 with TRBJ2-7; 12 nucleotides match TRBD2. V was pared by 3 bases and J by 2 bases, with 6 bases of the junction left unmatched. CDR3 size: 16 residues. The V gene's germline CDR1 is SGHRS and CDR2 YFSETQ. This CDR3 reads CASSYFASGRAYEQYF. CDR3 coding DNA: TGCGCCAGCAGCTACTTCGCTAGCGGGAGGGCCTACGAGCAGTACTTC.

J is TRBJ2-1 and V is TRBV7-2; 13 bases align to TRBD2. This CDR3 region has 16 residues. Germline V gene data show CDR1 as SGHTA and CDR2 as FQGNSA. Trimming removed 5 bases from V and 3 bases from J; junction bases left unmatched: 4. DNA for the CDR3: TGTGCCAGCAGCCTCTGGACTAGCGGGGGCTACAATGAGCAGTTCTTC. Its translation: CASSLWTSGGYNEQFF.

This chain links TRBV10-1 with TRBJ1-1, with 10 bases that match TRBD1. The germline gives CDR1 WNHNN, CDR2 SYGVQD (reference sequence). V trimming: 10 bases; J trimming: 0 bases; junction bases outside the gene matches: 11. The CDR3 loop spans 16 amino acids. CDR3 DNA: TGCGCCACACATCCGGGACAGGGGACGGTGAACACTGAAGCTTTCTTT. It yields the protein CATHPGQGTVNTEAFF.

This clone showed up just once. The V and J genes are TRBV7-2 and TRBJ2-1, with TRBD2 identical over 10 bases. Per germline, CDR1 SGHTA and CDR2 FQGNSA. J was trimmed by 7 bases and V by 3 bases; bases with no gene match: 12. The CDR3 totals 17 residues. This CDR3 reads CASSFPQRGGIFNEQFF. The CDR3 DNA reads TGTGCCAGCAGCTTCCCCCAGCGGGGGGGGATATTTAATGAGCAGTTCTTC.

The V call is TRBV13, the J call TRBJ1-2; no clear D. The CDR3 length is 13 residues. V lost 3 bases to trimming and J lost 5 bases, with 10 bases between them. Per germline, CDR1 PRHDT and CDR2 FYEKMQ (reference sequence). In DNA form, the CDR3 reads TGTGCCAGCAGCTTCGGGGAGGGTTATGGCTACACCTTC. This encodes CASSFGEGYGYTF.

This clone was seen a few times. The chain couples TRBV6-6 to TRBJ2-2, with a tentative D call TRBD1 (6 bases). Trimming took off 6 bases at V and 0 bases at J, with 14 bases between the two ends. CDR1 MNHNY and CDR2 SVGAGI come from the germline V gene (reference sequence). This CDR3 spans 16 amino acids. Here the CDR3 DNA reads TGTGCCAGCAGAAACCGCAGGGGTTCGAACACCGGGGAGCTGTTTTTT. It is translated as CASRNRRGSNTGELFF.

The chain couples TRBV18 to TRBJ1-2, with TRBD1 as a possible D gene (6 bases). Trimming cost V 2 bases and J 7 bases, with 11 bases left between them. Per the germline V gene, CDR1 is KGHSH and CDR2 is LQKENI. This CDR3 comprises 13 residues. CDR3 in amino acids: CASSPLAGAGYTF. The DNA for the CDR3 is TGTGCCAGCTCACCATTGGCAGGGGCTGGCTACACCTTC.

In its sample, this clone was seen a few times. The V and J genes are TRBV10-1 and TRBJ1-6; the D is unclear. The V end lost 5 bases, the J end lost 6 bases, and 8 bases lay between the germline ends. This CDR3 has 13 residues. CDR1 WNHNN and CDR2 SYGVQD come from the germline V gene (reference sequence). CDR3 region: CASSPHSNSPLHF. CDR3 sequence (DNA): TGCGCCAGCAGTCCGCACAGTAATTCACCCCTCCACTTT.